This TCR beta chain was recorded in a study of patients and donors after allogeneic stem cell transplantation. Germline V gene data show CDR1 as SGHDT and CDR2 as YYEEEE. J gave up 4 bases and V 6 bases, and 8 bases lay outside the gene matches. CDR3 length: 15 residues. A single record per CDR3 protein comes from TCRdb applying MiXCR to the RT-PCR reads. The sample contains roughly 230,000 distinct CDR3 sequences, 14% of which appear only once. There are many counts of this clonotype. The chain is built from TRBV5-6 and TRBJ2-7, with 12 positions matching TRBD1. This clonotype originated in a human donor who was either an allogeneic HSCT recipient or a stem cell or donor lymphocyte infusion donor (not recorded which). It is not recorded whose cells these are; they may come from a transplant donor. The sequenced sample was blood, either unsorted or a sorted T cell fraction (not recorded which). CDR3 region: CASTAGTGGSYEQYF. As DNA, the CDR3 is TGTGCCAGCACCGCAGGGACAGGGGGCTCGTACGAGCAGTACTTC.